These 10 T cell receptor beta chains were all obtained from the same sample, sequenced in a study of blood T cell repertoires in COVID-19. The method was immunoSEQ multiplex PCR; TCRdb's version includes in-frame clones alone and lacks a portion of them. The sample yields approximately 250,000 clones, approximately 85% seen once. The sample consisted of peripheral blood. Receptors originate from a man in his forties or fifties with acute or convalescent COVID-19.

The rearrangement links TRBV3-1 (or the pseudogene TRBV3-2) to TRBJ1-2, with 10 bases fitting TRBD1. CDR3 length: 14 amino acids. Germline V gene lookup returns CDR1 LGHDT and CDR2 YNNKEL (reference sequence). The trim removed 4 bases at V and 8 bases at J, leaving 7 bases unmatched. The CDR3 protein is CASSPKTGGGGYTF. Here the CDR3 DNA reads TGTGCCAGCAGCCCTAAGACAGGGGGCGGCGGCTACACCTTC.

The V gene is TRBV12-5, the J gene TRBJ2-3; D is undetermined. This CDR3 has 12 amino acids. The germline CDR1 and CDR2 sequences are LGHNT and FRNRAP. The V and J ends lost 8 bases and 5 bases respectively, with 11 bases between them. The CDR3 reads CASSREEDTQYF. The DNA of the CDR3 is TGTGCTAGTAGCCGTGAGGAAGATACGCAGTATTTT. The full variable domain, in which reference TRBV12-5 and TRBJ2-3 provide the parts outside the CDR3, is DARVTQTPRHKVTEMGQEVTMRCQPILGHNTVFWYRQTMMQGLELLAYFRNRAPLDDSGMPKDRFSAEMPDATLATLKIQPSEPRDSAVYFCASSREEDTQYFGPGTRLTVL.

The chain couples TRBV5-5 to TRBJ1-1; D is uncertain. Germline V CDR1 and CDR2: SGHKS, YYEKEE (reference sequence). This CDR3 is 15 amino acids long. V was trimmed by 7 bases and J by 4 bases, leaving 20 bases between them. CDR3 sequence reads: CASSGGRGGGTEAFF. In nucleotides, the CDR3 is TGTGCCAGCTCTGGAGGACGGGGTGGAGGCACTGAAGCTTTCTTT.

The chain's CDR3 is CASSQGTGNTGELFF. CDR3 sequence (DNA): TGTGCCAGCTCTCAAGGGACAGGAAACACCGGGGAGCTGTTTTTT. V and J are TRBV18 and TRBJ2-2, with 8 bases identical to TRBD1. J lost 2 bases, V lost 6 bases, and 5 bases had no gene match. This CDR3 is built from 15 residues. Germline CDR1 and CDR2: KGHSH and LQKENI. The full variable domain, with the rest looked up from reference TRBV18 and TRBJ2-2, is NAGVMQNPRHLVRRRGQEARLRCSPMKGHSHVYWYRQLPEEGLKFMVYLQKENIIDESGMPKERFSAEFPKEGPSILRIQQVVRGDSAAYFCASSQGTGNTGELFFGEGSRLTVL.

CDR3 amino acids: CASSDDGGVYGNTIYF. Here the CDR3 DNA reads TGTGCCAGCAGCGACGACGGAGGGGTATACGGAAACACCATATATTTT. The chain links TRBV7-9 to TRBJ1-3; a possible D gene is TRBD1 (5 bases). The CDR3 spans 16 residues. Trimming left V 5 bases short and J 4 bases short, with 18 bases between. Germline CDR1 reads SEHNR; CDR2 reads FQNEAQ (reference sequence).

The chain uses TRBV19 and TRBJ1-1; D remains unclear. Germline V gene data show CDR1 as LNHDA and CDR2 as SQIVND (reference sequence). The CDR3 has 12 amino acids. V shed 3 bases and J shed 1 base, with 3 bases lying between them. The CDR3 loop is CASSIQNTEAFF. CDR3 nucleotides: TGTGCCAGTAGTATTCAGAACACTGAAGCTTTCTTT.

On this clone: Other DNA sequences of this sample code for an identical CDR3. This chain joins TRBV4-1 and TRBJ2-1; D gene ambiguous. Looked up from germline, CDR1 is MGHRA and CDR2 is YSYEKL. CDR3 size: 16 residues. With 3 bases removed from V and 1 base from J, the gap between germline ends came to 13 bases. The CDR3: CASSQVDLVSYNEQFF. In DNA, the CDR3 is TGCGCCAGCAGCCAGGTCGACCTAGTTTCCTACAATGAGCAGTTCTTC.

The chain combines TRBV5-1 with TRBJ2-7; D gene unclear. This CDR3 is 14 amino acids long. V was clipped by 0 bases and J by 2 bases, with 9 bases between them. CDR1 and CDR2 (germline): SGHRS, YFSETQ. Here the CDR3 reads CASSLVAEAYEQYF. The CDR3 nucleotides are TGCGCCAGCAGCTTGGTGGCAGAAGCCTACGAGCAGTACTTC.

V gene TRBV5-6 combines with J gene TRBJ1-3, with D possibly TRBD1 on 6 matching bases. Trimming took 2 bases from V and 1 from J, leaving 10 bases between them. CDR3 length: 15 residues. CDR1 and CDR2 (germline): SGHDT, YYEEEE. CDR3 nucleotide sequence: TGTGCCAGCAGCTTATACCAGGGGTCTGGAAACACCATATATTTT. Its protein product is CASSLYQGSGNTIYF.

V and J are TRBV19 and TRBJ1-5; possible D gene TRBD1, 5 bases. The CDR3 extends over 14 amino acids. The germline CDR1 and CDR2 sequences are LNHDA and SQIVND (reference sequence). Trimming took 10 bases from V and 0 from J, leaving 13 bases between them. CDR3 in amino acids: CATSDIYSNQPQHF. The DNA for the CDR3 is TGTGCCACTTCGGACATTTATAGCAATCAGCCCCAGCATTTT.